This is a list of T cell receptor beta chains from one sample in a study of identical twins. TCRdb ran MiXCR on the 5' RACE reads and lists one entry per CDR3 protein. The sample records roughly 540,000 distinct CDR3 sequences, approximately 22% being singletons. The sample also formed part of further work on T cells expressing NK-cell markers.

Sequencing was performed on CD4+ T cells sorted from blood. These receptors came from a woman aged 18-35 years in good health. Both conserved end residues are part of each CDR3. Each record gives: J gene, clone size, V gene, D gene, CDR3 length, CDR3 DNA, CDR3 protein. D genes are given only for firm matches. For some rows the clone size is stated as once, few or many, or as a class when expanded; others skip it.

TRBJ1-2	NA	TRBV20-1	NA	14	TGCAGTGCTAGAGATAGCGGCTCAGAAATTGGCTACACCTTC	CSARDSGSEIGYTF
TRBJ2-7	NA	TRBV6-1	NA	13	TGTGCCAGCAGTCCCCAGTTCTACGGCGAGCAGTACTTC	CASSPQFYGEQYF
TRBJ2-1	few	TRBV9	NA	15	TGTGCCAGCAGCGTAGTTGCAGGGACCTACAATGAGCAGTTCTTC	CASSVVAGTYNEQFF
TRBJ2-1	NA	TRBV20-1	NA	17	TGCAGTGCTAGAGATAGGAGGAGGGAGACGGCATACAATGAGCAGTTCTTC	CSARDRRRETAYNEQFF
TRBJ2-5	NA	TRBV20-1	NA	14	TGCAGTGCTAAAGGGATAAGAGGGATGGAGACCCAGTACTTC	CSAKGIRGMETQYF
TRBJ2-7	few	TRBV20-1	TRBD2	15	TGCAGTGCTAGGGACAGGACTAGCGGCAACTACGAGCAGTACTTC	CSARDRTSGNYEQYF
TRBJ2-1	many	TRBV15	NA	14	TGTGCCACCAGCCGAACCGGATCGACAATGAGGCAGTTCTTC	CATSRTGSTMRQFF
TRBJ2-1	few	TRBV5-6	TRBD2	15	TGTGCCAGCAGTCCTAGCGGGAGGGACTCAAATGAGCAGTTCTTC	CASSPSGRDSNEQFF
TRBJ1-2	NA	TRBV12-3/TRBV12-4	NA	15	TGTGCCAGCAGTTTGAGGGGAGGGAGGCACTATGGCTACACCTTC	CASSLRGGRHYGYTF
TRBJ2-6	NA	TRBV12-3/TRBV12-4	TRBD1	16	TGTGCCAGCAGTGGGACAGGGCCGACTGGGGCCAACGTCCTGACTTTC	CASSGTGPTGANVLTF
TRBJ1-1	few	TRBV4-3	NA	15	TGCGCCAGCAGCCGAACTGATCTGTTAGTCACTGAAGCTTTCTTT	CASSRTDLLVTEAFF
TRBJ2-4	NA	TRBV6-6	TRBD1	13	TGTGCCAGCAAACCGGGACAGGGGAACATTCAGTACTTC	CASKPGQGNIQYF
TRBJ2-1	NA	TRBV6-2/TRBV6-3	TRBD1	19	TGTGCCAGCAGTCCACAAATCGTTCCAAGGGGACAGGTACTATTTGATCAGTTCTTC	CASSPQIVPRGQVLFDQFF
TRBJ1-3	few	TRBV6-1	TRBD1	17	TGTGCCAGCAGACCGGGACAGGGTTTTTTTCCTGGAAACACCATATATTTT	CASRPGQGFFPGNTIYF
TRBJ1-2	NA	TRBV20-1	NA	13	TGCAGTGCTCCACGTCAGGGGTTATATGGCTACACCTTC	CSAPRQGLYGYTF
TRBJ2-3	few	TRBV6-1	NA	13	TGTGCCAGCACGGGGTTTGCGACAGATACGCAGTATTTT	CASTGFATDTQYF
TRBJ2-5	few	TRBV7-9	NA	15	TGTGCCAGCAGCTTAGGCGCGGGGTTGTGGGAGACCCAGTACTTC	CASSLGAGLWETQYF
TRBJ2-3	NA	TRBV7-8	NA	13	TGTGCCAGCAGCTTATTCAACACAGATACGCAGTATTTT	CASSLFNTDTQYF
TRBJ2-1	NA	TRBV12-5	TRBD2	12	TGTGCTAGTGCTCGCCCGGGACTAGCGGGGTACTTC	CASARPGLAGYF
TRBJ2-5	many	TRBV24-1	NA	13	TGTGCCACCAGTGATTGGGGGTCCGAGACCCAGTACTTC	CATSDWGSETQYF
TRBJ2-2	few	TRBV29-1	TRBD1	16	TGCAGCGTCGGGAGGGGACAGGGGACGAACACCGGGGAGCTGTTTTTT	CSVGRGQGTNTGELFF
TRBJ1-6	few	TRBV10-2	TRBD1	13	TGCGCCAGTAGGACAGGGCTAAATTCACCCCTCCACTTT	CASRTGLNSPLHF
TRBJ2-2	NA	TRBV9	NA	14	TGTGCCAGCAGTGAGGTTAGGGACACCGGGGAGCTGTTTTTT	CASSEVRDTGELFF
TRBJ1-5	many	TRBV12-3/TRBV12-4	TRBD1	13	TGTGCCAGCAGGGACAGGGACGGACAGCCCCAGCATTTT	CASRDRDGQPQHF
TRBJ2-1	many	TRBV20-1	NA	12	TGCAGTGGCACGGACAGCCCCCCAGAGCAGTTCTTC	CSGTDSPPEQFF
TRBJ2-3	NA	TRBV7-3	NA	14	TGTGCCAGCAGCTTTGCCTGGAACACAGATACGCAGTATTTT	CASSFAWNTDTQYF
TRBJ1-1	NA	TRBV12-3/TRBV12-4	NA	14	TGTGCCAGCACCGGACGGGGGGCAAGAACTGAAGCTTTCTTT	CASTGRGARTEAFF
TRBJ1-1	NA	TRBV5-1	NA	15	TGCGCCAGCAGCTTGGAGGGACCCATGAACACTGAAGCTTTCTTT	CASSLEGPMNTEAFF
TRBJ2-5	many	TRBV5-1	TRBD1	13	TGTGCCAGCAGCCCTGGACAGGGAGAGACCCAGTACTTC	CASSPGQGETQYF
TRBJ2-7	few	TRBV12-3/TRBV12-4	NA	15	TGTGCCAGCAGTTTTATGTCGGCGTCGTCCTACGAGCAGTACTTC	CASSFMSASSYEQYF
TRBJ2-3	NA	TRBV7-2	NA	16	TGTGCCAGCAGCTTGGGGCTGTGGTCTAGCACAGATACGCAGTATTTT	CASSLGLWSSTDTQYF
TRBJ2-2	NA	TRBV5-1	TRBD2	17	TGCGCCAGCAGCCCGGGACTAGCGGGGTTCCTCACCGGGGAGCTGTTTTTT	CASSPGLAGFLTGELFF
TRBJ2-3	few	TRBV6-2/TRBV6-3	TRBD2	16	TGTGCCAGCAGTTACCTCGCGGGAGGGCCCCCTGATACGCAGTATTTT	CASSYLAGGPPDTQYF
TRBJ1-2	NA	TRBV9	NA	15	TGTGCCAGCAGCGTAGTCGGAGGCCAGTCCGGTGGCTACACCTTC	CASSVVGGQSGGYTF
TRBJ2-1	NA	TRBV6-1	TRBD1	17	TGTGCCAGCAGTGCTTACCGGGGACAGGGTTATGTCAATGAGCAGTTCTTC	CASSAYRGQGYVNEQFF
TRBJ2-2	few	TRBV5-1	NA	15	TGCGCCAGCAGCTTGCAGGGGCTAGGGACCGGGGAGCTGTTTTTT	CASSLQGLGTGELFF
TRBJ1-3	few	TRBV10-3	NA	14	TGTGCCATCAGCACTGGACAAAGTGGAAACACCATATATTTT	CAISTGQSGNTIYF
TRBJ2-2	NA	TRBV20-1	TRBD1	14	TGCAGTGCGACGGACAGGGAGAACACCGGGGAGCTGTTTTTT	CSATDRENTGELFF
TRBJ1-2	NA	TRBV7-2	NA	14	TGTGCCAGCAGCTTAGCGGTCGGCTACTATGGCTACACCTTC	CASSLAVGYYGYTF
TRBJ2-5	NA	TRBV11-2	TRBD2	16	TGTGCCAGCAGCCCCGGACTAGCGGTCCACCAAGAGACCCAGTACTTC	CASSPGLAVHQETQYF